The 27 T cell receptor beta chains given below trace back to one sample, sequenced in a study of Graves' ophthalmopathy and Graves' hyperthyroidism. Using RNA transcripts, the TCR beta CDR3 regions were amplified. The first-round RT-PCR employed HTBI primers together with the Qiagen OneStep RT-PCR kit. A multiplex PCR was then performed as the second round. MiXCR was run by TCRdb on the multiplex PCR reads, yielding one entry per CDR3 protein. Of 200,000 to 250,000 distinct CDR3 sequences listed, 20% to 25% are singletons. Sequencing input: peripheral blood. The receptors were sampled from a woman in her forties or fifties with Graves' ophthalmopathy.

This clonotype has ten or more counts. The rearrangement joins TRBV7-9 to TRBJ2-5, with D uncertain. CDR3 length: 14 residues. V lost 5 bases, J lost 1 base, and 11 bases lay in between. Germline assignment: CDR1 SEHNR and CDR2 FQNEAQ (reference sequence). The CDR3, as DNA: TGTGCCAGCAGCATAGGCCGGAGCCAAGAGACCCAGTACTTC. Protein product: CASSIGRSQETQYF.

This clonotype has a count of ten or more. This chain links TRBV24-1 with TRBJ2-7; D might be TRBD2 (5 bases). V was pared by 2 bases and J by 7 bases, with 14 bases between. Germline V CDR1 and CDR2: KGHDR, SFDVKD. The CDR3 consists of 14 residues. For the CDR3, the DNA is TGTGCCACCAGTGATTATCCGGCTTGGAGGGAGCAGTACTTC. Translating it yields CATSDYPAWREQYF.

This clonotype was recorded at least ten times. J is TRBJ2-7 and V is TRBV29-1; the match to TRBD1 covers 9 bases. The junction had 4 bases not matched to a gene; V was cut back by 1 base and J by 3 bases. This CDR3 is 14 amino acids long. Germline V gene lookup returns CDR1 SQVTM and CDR2 ANQGSEA. CDR3 residues: CSVEGGTGSYEQYF. For the CDR3, the DNA is TGCAGCGTTGAAGGAGGGACAGGGAGCTACGAGCAGTACTTC.

This clonotype was counted between two and nine times. J is TRBJ1-2 and V is TRBV19, with D perhaps matching TRBD1 (6 bases). With 6 bases removed from V and 5 bases from J, the gap between germline ends came to 19 bases. CDR1 LNHDA and CDR2 SQIVND come from the germline V gene (reference sequence). The CDR3 is 15 residues long. CDR3 region: CASREVGAVQYGYTF. The CDR3 DNA reads as TGTGCCAGTAGAGAGGTGGGGGCCGTCCAGTATGGCTACACCTTC.

This clonotype has ten or more counts. J is TRBJ2-5 and V is TRBV10-2; 8 bases align to TRBD2. J was trimmed by 4 bases and V by 1 base; bases with no gene match: 2. Germline CDR1 and CDR2: WSHSY and SAAADI. The CDR3 loop spans 14 amino acids. CDR3 sequence reads: CASSEFLAGETQYF. DNA for the CDR3: TGCGCCAGCAGTGAGTTCCTAGCGGGAGAGACCCAGTACTTC.

In its sample, this clonotype was seen many times. V gene TRBV4-1 combines with J gene TRBJ1-2, with TRBD1 matching 7 bases. This CDR3 spans 17 amino acids. The trim removed 0 bases at V and 4 bases at J, leaving 11 bases unmatched. CDR1 is MGHRA, CDR2 YSYEKL, per germline. The CDR3 loop reads CASSQDIGDRVGYGYTF. CDR3 DNA: TGCGCCAGCAGCCAAGATATTGGCGACAGGGTTGGCTATGGCTACACCTTC.

This clonotype was detected many times. This rearrangement joins TRBV9 to TRBJ2-5, with TRBD1 identical over 8 bases. The CDR3 covers 15 residues. V was pared by 3 bases and J by 5 bases, with 9 bases of the junction left unmatched. CDR1 SGDLS and CDR2 YYNGEE come from the germline V gene. The CDR3: CASSASQGAGETQYF. The CDR3 DNA is TGTGCCAGCAGCGCTTCCCAGGGGGCTGGGGAGACCCAGTACTTC.

This clonotype has a handful of counts. The rearrangement joins TRBV7-9 to TRBJ1-6; no definite D call. This CDR3 spans 14 amino acids. V was cut by 6 bases and J by 10 bases, with 16 bases left in between. Germline V lookup: CDR1 SEHNR, CDR2 FQNEAQ (reference sequence). CDR3 region: CASSQMGAGSPLHF. The CDR3 DNA follows: TGTGCCAGCAGTCAAATGGGCGCTGGGTCACCCCTCCACTTT.

Many counts were recorded for this clonotype. The genes are TRBV27 and TRBJ2-7; D ambiguous. From germline, CDR1 is MNHEY and CDR2 SMNVEV (reference sequence). This CDR3 spans 13 amino acids. V was shortened by 3 bases and J by 3 bases, with 9 bases between the two germline ends. CDR3 region: CASSFGQRYEQYF. The CDR3 DNA reads as TGTGCCAGCAGTTTCGGGCAGCGCTACGAGCAGTACTTC.

This clonotype occurred many times. The V and J genes are TRBV5-5 and TRBJ1-3; D unclear. The CDR3 is 11 residues long. The germline V gene encodes CDR1 SGHKS and CDR2 YYEKEE (reference sequence). The germline V and J ends were trimmed by 6 bases and 2 bases, with 3 bases remaining between them. The CDR3: CASTTGNTIYF. The CDR3 region has the DNA TGTGCCAGCACCACTGGAAACACCATATATTTT.

The CDR3 sequence: CATQIAGATTGELFF. The CDR3 region has the DNA TGTGCCACCCAAATAGCGGGAGCTACCACCGGGGAGCTGTTTTTT. V and J are TRBV19 and TRBJ2-2; 9 bases align to TRBD2. V was clipped by 10 bases and J by 4 bases; unmatched bases: 10. Germline loops: CDR1 LNHDA, CDR2 SQIVND (reference sequence). This CDR3 region has 15 residues.

In its sample, this clonotype was seen a few times. This rearrangement joins TRBV19 to TRBJ2-2, with D possibly matching TRBD2 (6 bases). CDR3 size: 14 residues. CDR1 is LNHDA, CDR2 SQIVND, per germline (reference sequence). Trimming pared 4 bases from V and 3 bases from J, leaving 9 bases between. The CDR3 spells CASSTGTYTGELFF. CDR3 sequence (DNA): TGTGCCAGTAGTACCGGGACTTACACCGGGGAGCTGTTTTTT.

This clonotype was recorded at least ten times. This sequence joins TRBV9 and TRBJ2-7; 7 nucleotides agree with TRBD1. The V gene's germline CDR1 is SGDLS and CDR2 YYNGEE. V shed 4 bases and J 9 bases; nucleotides not matched to a gene: 10. The CDR3 is made up of 13 amino acids. The CDR3 loop is CASSTGTERGQYF. In DNA, the CDR3 is TGTGCCAGCAGCACCGGGACAGAACGAGGGCAGTACTTC.

In its sample, this clonotype was seen many times. The CDR3 is CASSKTGNEQYF. The CDR3 region has the DNA TGTGCCAGCAGCAAAACAGGGAACGAGCAGTACTTC. The chain links TRBV6-2 or TRBV6-3 to TRBJ2-7, with D tentatively TRBD1 (6 bases). Germline CDR1 is MNHEY and CDR2 is SVGEGT. Trimming cost V 6 bases and J 5 bases, with 11 bases left between them. The CDR3 is 12 residues long.

This clonotype was detected many times. The chain links TRBV6-1 to TRBJ2-7; 8 bases are shared with TRBD1. The V gene's germline CDR1 is MNHNS and CDR2 SASEGT. With 6 bases clipped from V and 3 bases from J, the junction kept 7 bases outside the gene matches. This CDR3 is built from 14 residues. The CDR3 DNA sequence: TGTGCCAGCAGGGCCCCGGGACAGGTCTACGAGCAGTACTTC. As protein: CASRAPGQVYEQYF.

This clonotype came up a few times. A read error may be the cause here, since a much bigger clone is one base away. V and J are TRBV5-1 and TRBJ1-2; D is possibly TRBD1 (5 bases). From germline, CDR1 is SGHRS and CDR2 YFSETQ. V was shortened by 8 bases and J by 12 bases, with 20 bases between the two germline ends. This CDR3 spans 12 amino acids. As DNA, the CDR3 is TGCGCCAGTACCCCCGGGGGAGACGGCCACACCTTC. Its translation: CASTPGGDGHTF.

This chain joins TRBV7-9 and TRBJ2-7, with D perhaps TRBD1 or TRBD2 (5 bases each). Trimming took 5 bases from V and 0 from J, leaving 14 bases between them. Per germline, CDR1 SEHNR and CDR2 FQNEAQ (reference sequence). The CDR3 has 15 amino acids. The CDR3 DNA reads TGTGCCAGCAGCACCCGGGTGGGACCCTCCTACGAGCAGTACTTC. Protein: CASSTRVGPSYEQYF.

This clonotype was seen ten or more times. J is TRBJ2-5 and V is TRBV7-2; D is perhaps TRBD2 (6 bases). The CDR3 totals 14 residues. Germline V gene data show CDR1 as SGHTA and CDR2 as FQGNSA. Trimming removed 0 bases at V and 9 bases at J, with 14 bases between. CDR3 sequence (DNA): TGTGCCAGCAGCTTAGCGCGGACGGGAGTTCCCCAGTACTTC. It codes for CASSLARTGVPQYF.

This clonotype occurred many times. This chain links TRBV11-2 with TRBJ1-5; D not resolved. Germline V gene sequence: CDR1 SGHAT, CDR2 FQNNGV. V was trimmed by 0 bases and J by 4 bases, leaving 10 bases between them. CDR3 length: 15 residues. The CDR3 DNA sequence: TGTGCCAGCAGCTTAGACGGAGGGCAGAATCAGCCCCAGCATTTT. This translates into CASSLDGGQNQPQHF.

This clonotype was counted many times. The V call is TRBV7-8, the J call TRBJ2-7, with 10 positions matching TRBD2. The CDR3 runs 15 residues. J gave up 2 bases and V 5 bases, and 6 bases lay outside the gene matches. From germline, CDR1 is SGHVS and CDR2 FQNEAQ. The chain's CDR3 is CASSKTSGLTYEQYF. DNA for the CDR3: TGTGCCAGCAGCAAGACTAGCGGGTTGACCTACGAGCAGTACTTC.

At least ten counts were recorded for this clonotype. The chain combines TRBV20-1 with TRBJ2-5; D tentatively reads TRBD1 or TRBD2 (5 bases each). CDR1 is DFQATT, CDR2 SNEGSKA, per germline (reference sequence). With 1 base removed from V and 1 base from J, the gap between germline ends came to 10 bases. The CDR3 contains 14 residues. CDR3 loop: CSARGGGGQETQYF. CDR3 nucleotide sequence: TGCAGTGCTAGAGGGGGCGGAGGCCAAGAGACCCAGTACTTC.

Only a few counts were recorded for this clonotype. Relative to the germline gene, one junction end is altered; a read error may explain this. The chain links TRBV27 to TRBJ2-6; 8 positions agree with TRBD1. The CDR3 extends over 19 amino acids. The germline CDR1 and CDR2 sequences are MNHEY and SMNVEV (reference sequence). For the CDR3, the DNA is TGTGCCAGCAGTTTATCGGACAGGGAAAGGGTCCCTGGGGCCTACGTCCTGACTTTC. As protein: CASSLSDRERVPGAYVLTF.

This clonotype appeared many times. The rearrangement links TRBV5-1 to TRBJ2-7; 9 bases align to TRBD1. V gave up 10 bases and J gave up 5 bases; unmatched junction bases: 7. The CDR3 consists of 12 residues. CDR1 and CDR2 (germline): SGHRS, YFSETQ. Written as DNA, the CDR3 is TGCGCCGGCTGGACAGGGGACGACGAGCAGTACTTC. It is translated as CAGWTGDDEQYF.

This clonotype was seen ten or more times. This sequence joins TRBV20-1 and TRBJ2-5; D is uncertain. Trimming took off 3 bases at V and 9 bases at J, with 14 bases between the two ends. The CDR3 loop spans 12 amino acids. Germline V gene lookup returns CDR1 DFQATT and CDR2 SNEGSKA (reference sequence). CDR3 sequence: CSASRQSEAQYF. Here the CDR3 DNA reads TGCAGTGCTAGTCGGCAGTCCGAAGCCCAGTACTTC.

This clonotype was seen repeatedly, ten times or more. The V gene is TRBV20-1, the J gene TRBJ2-7; D unresolved. Germline V gene lookup returns CDR1 DFQATT and CDR2 SNEGSKA (reference sequence). V was clipped by 7 bases and J by 0 bases, with 10 bases between them. The CDR3 is made up of 12 amino acids. The CDR3 reads CSVRLSSYEQYF. In nucleotides, the CDR3 is TGCAGTGTCCGACTGAGCTCCTACGAGCAGTACTTC.

This clonotype came up many times. This chain links TRBV6-2 or TRBV6-3 with TRBJ2-2; unclear D gene. Germline V gene data show CDR1 as MNHEY and CDR2 as SVGEGT. The CDR3 is 17 amino acids. Deletions cut 6 bases from V and 4 bases from J, with 21 bases between. CDR3 sequence reads: CASSRPGPTRGTGELFF. The CDR3 bases are TGTGCCAGCAGCCGACCCGGGCCGACAAGAGGCACCGGGGAGCTGTTTTTT.

This clonotype has a count of ten or more. The rearrangement links TRBV18 to TRBJ2-5; D possibly corresponds to TRBD2 (6 bases). Germline values: CDR1 KGHSH, CDR2 LQKENI. This CDR3 is built from 15 residues. The V and J ends lost 4 bases and 2 bases respectively, with 14 bases between them. Written as DNA, the CDR3 is TGTGCCAGCTCACGTCTGACTAGTGGGCAAGAGACCCAGTACTTC. It codes for CASSRLTSGQETQYF.